This TCR beta chain comes out of a study of early T cells in non-severe SARS-CoV-2 infection. About the research overall: Sequencing used unsorted whole-blood bulk RNA, so chains lack pairing. Whole-study results and caveats: VDJdb matching skewed toward anti-spike CD8 responses, missing private and CD4 specificities.

Unique molecular identifier tags were affixed to discrete cDNA molecules. In TCRdb, the 5' RACE reads were re-called with MiXCR into one record per CDR3 protein. The sample contains about 64,000 distinct CDR3 sequences, approximately 9.2% of which appear only once. The CDR3 totals 17 residues. Trimming took 0 bases from V and 0 from J, leaving 13 bases between them. Germline CDR1 SGHTA, CDR2 FQGTGA. This clonotype was detected ten times or more. What it binds is unknown. The sequence derives from an adult who was a healthcare worker with PCR-confirmed SARS-CoV-2 infection or an uninfected control (not recorded which). V usage is TRBV7-3 and J usage is TRBJ2-3, with D perhaps TRBD2 (6 bases). Here the sequenced sample was whole blood, taken at baseline. The CDR3 DNA sequence: TGTGCCAGCAGCTTAACTAGCGGAGACACTAGCACAGATACGCAGTATTTT. Its translation is CASSLTSGDTSTDTQYF.